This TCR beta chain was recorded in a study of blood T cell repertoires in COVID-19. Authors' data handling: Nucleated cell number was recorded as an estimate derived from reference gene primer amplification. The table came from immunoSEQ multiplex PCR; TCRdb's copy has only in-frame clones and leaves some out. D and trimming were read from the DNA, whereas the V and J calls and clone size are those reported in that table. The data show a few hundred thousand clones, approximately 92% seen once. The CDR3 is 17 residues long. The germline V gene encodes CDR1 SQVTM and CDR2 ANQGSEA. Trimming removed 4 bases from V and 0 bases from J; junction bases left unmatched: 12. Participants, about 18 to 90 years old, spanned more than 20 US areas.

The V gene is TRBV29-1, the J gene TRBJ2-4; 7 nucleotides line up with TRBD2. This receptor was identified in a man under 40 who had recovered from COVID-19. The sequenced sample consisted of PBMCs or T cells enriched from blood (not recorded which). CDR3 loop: CSVGGGASGIAKNIQYF. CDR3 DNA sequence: TGCAGCGTTGGGGGGGGAGCTAGCGGAATAGCCAAAAACATTCAGTACTTC.